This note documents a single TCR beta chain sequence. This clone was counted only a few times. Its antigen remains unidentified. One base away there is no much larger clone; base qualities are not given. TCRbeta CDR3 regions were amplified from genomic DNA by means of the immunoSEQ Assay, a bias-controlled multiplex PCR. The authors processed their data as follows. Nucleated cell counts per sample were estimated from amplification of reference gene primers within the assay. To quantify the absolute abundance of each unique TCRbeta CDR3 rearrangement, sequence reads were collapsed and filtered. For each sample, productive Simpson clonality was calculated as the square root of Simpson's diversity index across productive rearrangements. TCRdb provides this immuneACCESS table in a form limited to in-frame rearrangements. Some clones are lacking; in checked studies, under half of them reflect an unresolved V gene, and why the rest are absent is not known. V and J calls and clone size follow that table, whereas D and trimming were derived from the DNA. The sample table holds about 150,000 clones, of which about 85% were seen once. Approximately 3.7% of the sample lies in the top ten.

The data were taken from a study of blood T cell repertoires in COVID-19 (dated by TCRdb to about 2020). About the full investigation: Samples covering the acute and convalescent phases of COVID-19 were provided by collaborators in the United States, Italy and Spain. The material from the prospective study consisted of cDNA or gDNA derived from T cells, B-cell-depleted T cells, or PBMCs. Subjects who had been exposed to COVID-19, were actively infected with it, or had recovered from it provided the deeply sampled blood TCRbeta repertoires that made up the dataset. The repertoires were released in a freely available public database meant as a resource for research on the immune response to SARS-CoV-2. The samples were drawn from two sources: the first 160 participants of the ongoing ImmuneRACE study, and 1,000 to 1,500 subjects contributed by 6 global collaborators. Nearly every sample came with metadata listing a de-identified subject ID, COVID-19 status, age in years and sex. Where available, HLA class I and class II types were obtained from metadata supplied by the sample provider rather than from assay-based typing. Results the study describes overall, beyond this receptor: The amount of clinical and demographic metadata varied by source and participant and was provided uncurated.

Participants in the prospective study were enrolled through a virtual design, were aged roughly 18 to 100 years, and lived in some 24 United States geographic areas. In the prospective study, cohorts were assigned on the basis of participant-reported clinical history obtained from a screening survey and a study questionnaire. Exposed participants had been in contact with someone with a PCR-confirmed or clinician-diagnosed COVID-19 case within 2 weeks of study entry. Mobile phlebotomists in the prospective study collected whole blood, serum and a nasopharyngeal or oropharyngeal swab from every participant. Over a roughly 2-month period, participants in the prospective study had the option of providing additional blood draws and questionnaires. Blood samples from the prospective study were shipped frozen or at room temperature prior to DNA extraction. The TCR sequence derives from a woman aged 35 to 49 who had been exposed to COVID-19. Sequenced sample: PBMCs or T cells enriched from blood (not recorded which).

For the CDR3, the sequence is CASSGQGPITEAFF. The sequenced DNA: TGTGCCAGCAGCGGACAGGGGCCGATCACTGAAGCTTTCTTT. The chain employs TRBV25-1 and TRBJ1-1; 9 nucleotides in the junction match TRBD1. The CDR3 goes from the cysteine to the phenylalanine over 14 residues. The retained sequence is limited to the CDR3, 42 bases, with the frame set at the first base. Compared with germline, V lacks 6 bases and J lacks 4 bases; bases without a gene match: 6. CDR1 and CDR2 are read off the germline V gene as MGHDK and SYGVNS. Joined to the reference TRBV25-1 and TRBJ1-1 proteins, this CDR3 gives the full variable domain: EADIYQTPRYLVIGTGKKITLECSQTMGHDKMYWYQQDPGMELHLIHYSYGVNSTEKGDLSSESTVSRIRTEHFPLTLESARPSHTSQYLCASSGQGPITEAFFGQGTRLTVV.